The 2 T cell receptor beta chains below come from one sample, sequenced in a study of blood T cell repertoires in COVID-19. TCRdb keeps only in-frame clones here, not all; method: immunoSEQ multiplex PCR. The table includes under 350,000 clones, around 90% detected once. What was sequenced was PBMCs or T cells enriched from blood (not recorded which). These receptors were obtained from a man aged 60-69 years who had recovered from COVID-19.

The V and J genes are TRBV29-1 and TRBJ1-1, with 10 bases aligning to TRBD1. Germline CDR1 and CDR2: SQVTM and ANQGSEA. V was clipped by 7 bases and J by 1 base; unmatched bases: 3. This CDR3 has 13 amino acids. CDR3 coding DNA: TGCAGCGGGGACAGGGGCGCGAACACTGAAGCTTTCTTT. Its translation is CSGDRGANTEAFF.

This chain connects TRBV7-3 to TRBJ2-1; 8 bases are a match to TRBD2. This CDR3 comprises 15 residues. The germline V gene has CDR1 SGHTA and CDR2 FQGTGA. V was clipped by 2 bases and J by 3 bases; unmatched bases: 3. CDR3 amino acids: CASSLSSGSYNEQFF. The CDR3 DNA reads TGTGCCAGCAGCTTATCCAGCGGGAGCTACAATGAGCAGTTCTTC.